One and the same sample provided the 25 T cell receptor beta chains below, sequenced in a study of T cells in Graves' hyperthyroidism and ophthalmopathy. Amplification of TCR beta CDR3 regions was performed using RNA transcripts as template. TCR CDR3 regions were first amplified by RT-PCR with HTBI primers. One entry per CDR3 protein results from TCRdb running MiXCR on the multiplex PCR reads. The repertoire holds more than 500,000 distinct CDR3 sequences, with just over 45% as singletons. The specimen sequenced was peripheral blood or thyroid tissue (not recorded which). These receptors originate from an adult woman with Graves' disease, either hyperthyroidism or ophthalmopathy (not recorded which).

This clonotype was recorded many times. V and J are TRBV7-2 and TRBJ2-5, with 14 bases that match TRBD2. Looked up from germline, CDR1 is SGHTA and CDR2 is FQGNSA. The CDR3 runs 16 residues. J was trimmed by 5 bases and V by 3 bases; bases with no gene match: 5. CDR3 region: CASSLGLAGVLETQYF. For the CDR3, the DNA is TGTGCCAGCAGCTTGGGACTAGCGGGAGTCTTGGAGACCCAGTACTTC.

The CDR3 is CASSGGTLGDYEQYF. The CDR3 DNA is TGTGCCAGCAGTGGAGGGACACTAGGGGACTACGAGCAGTACTTC. The V gene is TRBV2, the J gene TRBJ2-7; possibly TRBD1 for D (6 bases). Germline values: CDR1 SNHLY, CDR2 FYNNEI. The CDR3 totals 15 residues. V shed 4 bases and J shed 3 bases, with 16 bases lying between them.

On this clonotype: A much more abundant neighbour one base away suggests this may be a read error. The conserved phenylalanine or tryptophan is not found at the CDR3 terminus, so this likely reflects a read error. The DNA of the CDR3 is TGCAGTGCTAGATCCGGCTCTGGAAACACCATATATCTT. It is translated as CSARSGSGNTIYL. The rearrangement uses TRBV20-1 and TRBJ1-3; D unresolved. The germline V gene has CDR1 DFQATT and CDR2 SNEGSKA (reference sequence). CDR3 length: 13 residues. V was pared by 2 bases and J by 0 bases, with 5 bases between.

The sample holds many counts of this clonotype. The chain joins TRBV12-3 or TRBV12-4 to TRBJ1-2, with 7 bases fitting TRBD1. J gave up 1 base and V 6 bases, and 2 bases lay outside the gene matches. The CDR3 spans 13 residues. The CDR3 coding sequence is TGTGCCAGCAGCCGGGACAGTAACTATGGCTACACCTTC. This sequence encodes CASSRDSNYGYTF.

The chain combines TRBV7-9 with TRBJ2-7, with D perhaps TRBD1 (5 bases). Trimming pared 5 bases from V and 2 bases from J, leaving 16 bases between. Germline CDR1 reads SEHNR; CDR2 reads FQNEAQ (reference sequence). The CDR3 runs to 15 residues. The CDR3, as DNA: TGTGCCAGCAGCCAAGAGGCAGGGCATACCTACGAGCAGTACTTC. Translated, it gives CASSQEAGHTYEQYF.

The chain links TRBV7-2 to TRBJ2-7; D is unresolved. The CDR3 sequence is 13 residues long. V lost 8 bases, J lost 6 bases, and 17 bases lay in between. Germline-derived CDR1 and CDR2 are SGHTA and FQGNSA. CDR3 nucleotides: TGTGCCAGCTTAGCAGGTGAGGCCTCCGAGCAGTACTTC. Encoded protein: CASLAGEASEQYF.

This clonotype was recorded only once. The gene calls are TRBV20-1 and TRBJ2-2; D remains ambiguous. The CDR3 is made up of 12 amino acids. In germline, CDR1 is DFQATT, CDR2 SNEGSKA (reference sequence). The chain's CDR3 is CSVVPAPGELFF. The CDR3 nucleotides read TGCAGCGTTGTCCCCGCCCCCGGGGAGCTGTTTTTT.

This clonotype was recorded a few times. The J gene is TRBJ2-5, the V gene TRBV9, with D perhaps matching TRBD2 (5 bases). CDR1 is SGDLS and CDR2 is YYNGEE in the germline V gene. The CDR3 is made up of 14 amino acids. V was clipped by 3 bases and J by 5 bases, with 14 bases between them. The DNA for the CDR3 is TGTGCCAGCAGCGCGACGGGGATGATGGAGACCCAGTACTTC. Translated, it gives CASSATGMMETQYF.

The chain is built from TRBV7-9 and TRBJ2-1, with TRBD1 as a possible D gene (7 bases). This CDR3 spans 15 amino acids. Trimming took 4 bases from V and 7 from J, leaving 17 bases between them. Germline V gene sequence: CDR1 SEHNR, CDR2 FQNEAQ (reference sequence). The CDR3 DNA is TGTGCCAGCAGCTCCAGGGGGGAGGAGCGTAATGAGCAGTTCTTC. Residues: CASSSRGEERNEQFF.

This clonotype was seen just once. The chain combines TRBV10-3 with TRBJ2-2; 12 positions match TRBD2. This CDR3 has 16 amino acids. In germline, CDR1 is ENHRY, CDR2 SYGVKD. Trimming took 11 bases from V and 4 from J; bases not matched to a gene: 11. The CDR3 DNA is TGTGCCGTGGGTCGACTAGCGGGAGATTCCACCGGGGAGCTGTTTTTT. Translation: CAVGRLAGDSTGELFF.

This clonotype was counted at least ten times. J is TRBJ1-4 and V is TRBV5-4; D gene unclear. CDR1 SGHNT and CDR2 YYREEE come from the germline V gene (reference sequence). The CDR3 totals 13 residues. The germline V and J ends were trimmed by 6 bases and 4 bases, with 10 bases remaining between them. For the CDR3, the DNA is TGTGCCAGCAAGAAGGCAGATAATGAAAAACTGTTTTTT. Translating it yields CASKKADNEKLFF.

CDR3 sequence: CATSGTGRKKLFF. The CDR3 coding sequence is TGTGCCACCAGCGGAACTGGACGGAAGAAACTGTTTTTT. V usage is TRBV15 and J usage is TRBJ1-4; D gene uncertain. Looked up from germline, CDR1 is LNHNV and CDR2 is YYDKDF (reference sequence). The V end lost 5 bases, the J end lost 11 bases, and 15 bases lay between the germline ends. The CDR3 has 13 residues.

This clonotype was recorded a few times. V and J are TRBV2 and TRBJ1-5; TRBD1 might be the D (5 bases). This CDR3 has 15 amino acids. Per the germline V gene, CDR1 is SNHLY and CDR2 is FYNNEI. Trimming cost V 6 bases and J 4 bases, with 16 bases left between them. CDR3 amino acids: CASSAGRSQNQPQHF. The CDR3 DNA is TGTGCCAGCAGCGCGGGACGGAGCCAAAATCAGCCCCAGCATTTT.

This clonotype was observed a single time. The J gene is TRBJ1-1, the V gene TRBV6-4, with D maybe TRBD1 (5 bases). CDR1 MRHNA and CDR2 SNTAGT come from the germline V gene. V gave up 2 bases and J gave up 6 bases, with 13 bases separating them. This CDR3 region has 14 residues. For the CDR3, the DNA is TGTGCCAGCAGTGACACCGGGGGAGGTCCTGAAGCTTTCTTT. It translates to CASSDTGGGPEAFF.

This clonotype has just a few counts. This chain connects TRBV2 to TRBJ2-5; 10 bases agree with TRBD1. V was pared by 3 bases and J by 3 bases, with 7 bases of the junction left unmatched. The CDR3 spans 16 residues. Germline loops: CDR1 SNHLY, CDR2 FYNNEI. This CDR3 reads CASSDRTGGDKETQYF. The CDR3 DNA follows: TGTGCCAGCAGTGACAGGACAGGGGGAGACAAAGAGACCCAGTACTTC.

V usage is TRBV20-1 and J usage is TRBJ1-2; the match to TRBD1 covers 10 bases. The CDR3 runs 14 residues. Germline assignment: CDR1 DFQATT and CDR2 SNEGSKA (reference sequence). With 6 bases clipped from V and 6 bases from J, the junction kept 10 bases outside the gene matches. The CDR3 loop reads CSALDRGRSNGYTF. The CDR3 nucleotides read TGCAGTGCCCTTGACAGGGGGCGCAGTAATGGCTACACCTTC.

Many counts were recorded for this clonotype. V gene TRBV7-2 combines with J gene TRBJ1-5; no definite D call. The CDR3 covers 13 residues. V dropped 2 bases and J dropped 7 bases, with 9 bases sitting between them. The germline gives CDR1 SGHTA, CDR2 FQGNSA. CDR3 loop: CASSLRAAQPQHF. Written as DNA, the CDR3 is TGTGCCAGCAGCTTACGGGCAGCCCAGCCCCAGCATTTT.

This clonotype was counted many times. The chain has TRBV7-2 and TRBJ1-1; D ambiguous. Germline CDR1 reads SGHTA; CDR2 reads FQGNSA. There are 15 residues in the CDR3. Trimming removed 5 bases at V and 6 bases at J, with 19 bases between. The CDR3 sequence is CASSARDLNSAEAFF. For the CDR3, the DNA is TGTGCCAGCAGCGCCAGAGACCTTAACAGCGCTGAAGCTTTCTTT.

This clonotype was recorded many times. This CDR3 reads CASSPTGRGNQPQHF. CDR3 nucleotide sequence: TGTGCCAGCAGCCCGACAGGGCGCGGCAATCAGCCCCAGCATTTT. The V gene is TRBV7-3, the J gene TRBJ1-5; 7 nucleotides line up with TRBD1. CDR1 is SGHTA and CDR2 is FQGTGA in the germline V gene. This CDR3 has 15 amino acids. V lost 5 bases, J lost 2 bases, and 6 bases stayed unmatched.

This clonotype was seen a few times. The gene calls are TRBV3-1 and TRBJ2-2; 14 bases are shared with TRBD2. This CDR3 contains 16 residues. CDR1 and CDR2 (germline): LGHDT, YNNKEL (reference sequence). V shed 4 bases, J shed 7 bases, and the junction held 5 bases outside the gene matches. The CDR3 nucleotides are TGTGCCAGCAGCCGGGGACTAGCGGGAGAGGGCGGGGAGCTGTTTTTT. It is translated as CASSRGLAGEGGELFF.

The chain couples TRBV7-9 to TRBJ2-3; D perhaps matches TRBD2 (6 bases). V shed 1 base and J shed 2 bases, with 19 bases lying between them. Germline V gives CDR1 SEHNR, CDR2 FQNEAQ (reference sequence). The CDR3 sequence is 18 residues long. CDR3 DNA sequence: TGTGCCAGCAGCTTAGGGGCCCCGCCTAGCGCCTTCACAGATACGCAGTATTTT. Translating gives CASSLGAPPSAFTDTQYF. The full variable domain, rest sourced from reference TRBV7-9 and TRBJ2-3, is DTGVSQNPRHKITKRGQNVTFRCDPISEHNRLYWYRQTLGQGPEFLTYFQNEAQLEKSRLLSDRFSAERPKGSFSTLEIQRTEQGDSAMYLCASSLGAPPSAFTDTQYFGPGTRLTVL.

This clonotype was recorded many times. The chain joins TRBV10-3 to TRBJ1-1; D is ambiguous. The CDR3 covers 13 residues. Looked up from germline, CDR1 is ENHRY and CDR2 is SYGVKD. The germline V and J ends were trimmed by 4 bases and 7 bases, with 13 bases remaining between them. The CDR3 sequence is CAISGFGEDEAFF. The DNA for the CDR3 is TGTGCCATCAGTGGGTTTGGGGAGGATGAAGCTTTCTTT.

This chain connects TRBV12-3 or TRBV12-4 to TRBJ1-6, with TRBD1 identical over 8 bases. The CDR3 is made up of 16 amino acids. V shed 5 bases, J shed 5 bases, and the junction held 8 bases outside the gene matches. The DNA for the CDR3 is TGTGCCAGCAGTCCAGGACAGGGCAGTAATAATTCACCCCTCCACTTT. This translates into CASSPGQGSNNSPLHF.

V and J are TRBV12-3 or TRBV12-4 and TRBJ2-7; TRBD2 is a possible D gene (6 bases). The CDR3 is 14 residues long. Trimming took 1 base from V and 5 from J, leaving 12 bases between them. The CDR3 coding sequence is TGTGCCAGCAGTTTAGGGGGGGAGGCCCACGAGCAGTACTTC. This sequence encodes CASSLGGEAHEQYF.

This chain links TRBV5-1 with TRBJ1-1; D is possibly TRBD1 (5 bases). Per the germline V gene, CDR1 is SGHRS and CDR2 is YFSETQ. V was shortened by 6 bases and J by 1 base, with 16 bases between the two germline ends. The length of the CDR3 is 15 residues. This CDR3 reads CASTSAAGRNTEAFF. CDR3 DNA sequence: TGCGCCAGCACGTCGGCGGCAGGGCGGAACACTGAAGCTTTCTTT.